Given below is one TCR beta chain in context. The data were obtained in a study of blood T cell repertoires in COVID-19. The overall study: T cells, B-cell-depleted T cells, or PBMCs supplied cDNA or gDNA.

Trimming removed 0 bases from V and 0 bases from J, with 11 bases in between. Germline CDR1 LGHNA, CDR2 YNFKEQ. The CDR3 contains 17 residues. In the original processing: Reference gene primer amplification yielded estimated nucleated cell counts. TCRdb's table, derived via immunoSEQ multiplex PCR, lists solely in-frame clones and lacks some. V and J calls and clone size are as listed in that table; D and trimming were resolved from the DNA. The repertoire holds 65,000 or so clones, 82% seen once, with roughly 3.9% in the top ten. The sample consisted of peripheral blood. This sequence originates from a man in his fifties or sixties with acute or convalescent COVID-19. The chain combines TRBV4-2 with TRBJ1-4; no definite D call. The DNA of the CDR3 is TGTGCCAGCAGCCAAGAGGGCAGGCAAGCAACTAATGAAAAACTGTTTTTT. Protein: CASSQEGRQATNEKLFF.